Listed below are T cell receptor beta chains from one sample, sequenced in a study of blood T cell repertoires in COVID-19. The data were produced by immunoSEQ multiplex PCR, yet TCRdb's version contains in-frame clones alone and is incomplete. Here the sample spans 390,000 or so clones, more than 75% being singletons. The sequenced sample consisted of peripheral blood. Receptors originate from a woman aged 25 to 45 with COVID-19, enrolled during active disease. Both conserved end residues are part of each CDR3. Each record gives: J gene, D gene, V gene, clone size, CDR3 protein, CDR3 DNA. D genes are given only for firm matches. Part of the rows lack a size; the others show once, few, many or a class for expanded clones.

>TRBJ2-2|.|TRBV5-1|.
CASSFGTSNTGELFF
TGCGCCAGCAGCTTCGGGACATCAAACACCGGGGAGCTGTTTTTT
>TRBJ2-2|.|TRBV24-1|.
CATSDLWATTGELFF
TGTGCCACCAGTGATTTGTGGGCTACCACCGGGGAGCTGTTTTTT
>TRBJ2-1|TRBD1|TRBV28|few
CASSLFTGQARAYNEQFF
TGTGCCAGCAGTCTATTTACGGGACAGGCTAGGGCCTACAATGAGCAGTTCTTC
>TRBJ2-7|.|TRBV5-6|.
CASSLTGTYSYEQYF
TGTGCCAGCAGCTTGACCGGGACTTACTCCTACGAGCAGTACTTC
>TRBJ2-3|.|TRBV7-2|.
CASSPQISTDTQYF
TGTGCCAGCAGCCCGCAGATCAGCACAGATACGCAGTATTTT
>TRBJ2-5|.|TRBV7-2|.
CASSLAVRTALGETQYF
TGTGCCAGCAGCTTAGCTGTTAGGACAGCCTTGGGTGAGACCCAGTACTTC
>TRBJ2-3|TRBD2|TRBV19|.
CASSRSGRGTDTQYF
TGTGCCAGTAGCCGTAGCGGGAGGGGCACAGATACGCAGTATTTT
>TRBJ2-3|.|TRBV11-3|.
CASSPSGSFKGEDTQYF
TGTGCCAGCAGCCCAAGCGGGTCCTTTAAAGGGGAAGATACGCAGTATTTT
>TRBJ2-5|TRBD1|TRBV2|.
CASRPDRGLSETQYF
TGTGCCAGCAGACCCGACAGGGGGTTATCGGAGACCCAGTACTTC
>TRBJ2-7|.|TRBV6-5|.
CASSPRRGQGYEQYF
TGTGCCAGCAGCCCGAGGAGGGGCCAGGGCTACGAGCAGTACTTC
>TRBJ1-1|.|TRBV28|.
CASRDLNTEAFF
TGTGCCAGCAGGGACTTGAACACTGAAGCTTTCTTT
>TRBJ1-6|.|TRBV3-1/TRBV3-2|.
CASSQGANNSPLHF
TGTGCCAGCAGCCAGGGGGCCAACAATTCACCCCTCCACTTT
>TRBJ2-3|TRBD2|TRBV12-3/TRBV12-4|.
CASSGLVGDTQYF
TGTGCCAGCAGCGGACTAGTCGGAGATACGCAGTATTTT
>TRBJ1-2|.|TRBV6-5|.
CASTLRGFNYGYTF
TGTGCCAGCACCCTACGGGGGTTTAACTATGGCTACACCTTC
>TRBJ2-5|.|TRBV14|many
CASSQDGQTQYF
TGTGCCAGCAGCCAAGATGGGCAGACCCAGTACTTC
>TRBJ2-7|TRBD1|TRBV18|.
CASSPPGQGAREQYF
TGTGCCAGCTCACCTCCGGGACAGGGGGCGAGGGAGCAGTACTTC
>TRBJ2-3|.|TRBV29-1|.
CSVSGDTQYF
TGCAGCGTTTCAGGAGATACGCAGTATTTT
>TRBJ2-7|.|TRBV7-6|.
CASSLGSLASYEQYF
TGTGCCAGCAGCTTAGGGTCGCTAGCCTCCTACGAGCAGTACTTC
>TRBJ2-7|TRBD1|TRBV28|.
CASSSPGTGAPYEQYF
TGTGCCAGCAGTTCCCCCGGGACAGGGGCACCCTACGAGCAGTACTTC
>TRBJ2-7|TRBD1|TRBV10-3|.
CAINGQGLSYEQYF
TGTGCCATCAACGGACAGGGGCTCTCCTACGAGCAGTACTTC
>TRBJ1-2|TRBD1|TRBV28|.
CASSPWDRDGYTF
TGTGCCAGCAGTCCTTGGGACAGGGATGGCTACACCTTC
>TRBJ2-1|TRBD2|TRBV30|.
CAWSSGLAGLDEQFF
TGTGCCTGGAGCTCGGGACTAGCGGGTCTCGATGAGCAGTTCTTC
>TRBJ2-4|.|TRBV27|.
CASSLSPFHIQYF
TGTGCCAGCAGTTTATCTCCCTTCCACATTCAGTACTTC
>TRBJ2-1|.|TRBV5-1|many
CASSLASGTQRYNEQFF
TGCGCCAGCAGCTTGGCCTCCGGGACACAACGATACAATGAGCAGTTCTTC
>TRBJ2-7|TRBD1|TRBV6-5|.
CASSPGTGGDEQYF
TGTGCCAGCAGTCCCGGGACAGGGGGCGACGAGCAGTACTTC
>TRBJ2-5|.|TRBV12-3/TRBV12-4|.
CASKVGVGETQYF
TGTGCCAGCAAGGTCGGGGTAGGAGAGACCCAGTACTTC
>TRBJ1-2|TRBD1|TRBV11-3|.
CASPLGPGQNYGYTF
TGTGCCAGCCCGCTGGGTCCGGGACAGAACTATGGCTACACCTTC
>TRBJ2-2|.|TRBV19|.
CASSIWADTGELFF
TGTGCCAGTAGTATTTGGGCAGACACCGGGGAGCTGTTTTTT
>TRBJ2-7|TRBD1|TRBV7-8|.
CASSSPAGGYYEQYF
TGTGCCAGCAGCTCCCCGGCAGGGGGATACTACGAGCAGTACTTC
>TRBJ2-1|.|TRBV24-1|.
CATSDFNGNEQFF
TGTGCCACCAGTGATTTTAACGGGAATGAGCAGTTCTTC
>TRBJ2-5|.|TRBV28|.
CASSSSGRQAQETQYF
TGTGCCAGCAGTTCTAGTGGGAGGCAAGCACAAGAGACCCAGTACTTC
>TRBJ2-1|.|TRBV18|.
CASSPGVGRDEQFF
TGTGCCAGCTCACCGGGTGTTGGTCGGGATGAGCAGTTCTTC
>TRBJ2-2|.|TRBV30|.
CAWRPSYTGELFF
TGTGCCTGGAGGCCTAGCTACACCGGGGAGCTGTTTTTT
>TRBJ2-1|.|TRBV7-9|.
CASCRGYNEQFF
TGTGCCAGCTGTCGGGGTTACAATGAGCAGTTCTTC
>TRBJ2-7|TRBD1|TRBV2|once
CASSGTGKVSIAYEQYF
TGTGCCAGCAGTGGGACAGGGAAGGTCTCAATTGCCTACGAGCAGTACTTC
>TRBJ2-3|.|TRBV5-1|.
CASSFGGASTDTQYF
TGCGCCAGCAGCTTCGGGGGTGCTAGCACAGATACGCAGTATTTT
>TRBJ2-3|.|TRBV28|.
CASSSGQGPDTQYF
TGTGCCAGCAGTTCCGGGCAGGGGCCAGATACGCAGTATTTT
>TRBJ2-2|TRBD1|TRBV30|few
CAQGQERVSNTGELFF
TGTGCCCAGGGACAGGAGCGGGTTTCGAACACCGGGGAGCTGTTTTTT
>TRBJ2-2|.|TRBV5-1|.
CASSGSANTGELFF
TGCGCCAGCAGCGGCAGCGCGAACACCGGGGAGCTGTTTTTT
>TRBJ2-1|.|TRBV28|.
CASSSILPGAFYNEQFF
TGTGCCAGCAGTTCCATACTTCCAGGGGCCTTCTACAATGAGCAGTTCTTC
>TRBJ1-2|.|TRBV19|.
CASNGYSGYGYTF
TGTGCCAGTAATGGCTACAGCGGCTATGGCTACACCTTC
>TRBJ1-4|.|TRBV9|.
CASSALSAGGEKLFF
TGTGCCAGCAGCGCCCTTTCGGCTGGGGGGGAAAAACTGTTTTTT
>TRBJ2-3|.|TRBV27|.
CASSFQGIDTQYF
TGTGCCAGCAGTTTTCAGGGGATAGATACGCAGTATTTT
>TRBJ1-2|TRBD1|TRBV25-1|.
CASSVDRGGNYGYTF
TGTGCCAGCAGCGTGGACAGGGGTGGAAACTATGGCTACACCTTC
>TRBJ2-1|TRBD2|TRBV6-5|.
CASSYTSGSGNEQFF
TGTGCCAGCAGCTACACTAGCGGGAGTGGGAATGAGCAGTTCTTC
>TRBJ1-2|TRBD1|TRBV5-1|.
CASSLETRGRGYGYTF
TGCGCCAGCAGCTTGGAAACCAGGGGGCGCGGTTATGGCTACACCTTC
>TRBJ2-7|TRBD1|TRBV18|.
CASSLGQGVMYEQYF
TGTGCCAGCTCACTGGGACAGGGGGTAATGTACGAGCAGTACTTC
>TRBJ2-2|.|TRBV14|.
CASSLTAGLSGELFF
TGTGCCAGCAGCCTTACGGCCGGGTTGTCCGGGGAGCTGTTTTTT
>TRBJ2-7|TRBD2|TRBV7-2|.
CASSLYGGGPTYEQYF
TGTGCCAGCAGCTTATATGGGGGAGGGCCTACCTACGAGCAGTACTTC
>TRBJ2-2|.|TRBV5-1|.
CASSLGPTTGELFF
TGCGCCAGCAGCTTGGGCCCGACAACCGGGGAGCTGTTTTTT
>TRBJ2-1|TRBD1|TRBV6-2/TRBV6-3|.
CASSGTGGGGPYNEQFF
TGTGCCAGCAGTGGGACAGGGGGCGGCGGCCCCTACAATGAGCAGTTCTTC